The 29 T cell receptor beta chains presented below share a single source sample, sequenced in a study of T cells in Graves' hyperthyroidism and ophthalmopathy (dated by TCRdb to the late 2010s). The library was prepared using multiplex PCR. These reads were obtained on an Illumina HiSeq 2000. Amplification of TCR beta CDR3 regions was carried out from RNA transcripts. For the first round of RT-PCR on the TCR CDR3, the HTBI primer set was used together with the Qiagen OneStep RT-PCR kit. TCRdb reran the public reads through fastp at Q25 and MiXCR, keeping productive beta chains. Rows with a matching CDR3 protein are joined into one entry that keeps the most common DNA and genes. The sample data list 700,000 to 950,000 distinct CDR3 sequences, and 35% of these were observed just once. The ten largest clones capture around 30% of the sample. Specimen: blood. The origin of the receptors is a woman between 40 and 50 years old with Graves' hyperthyroidism.

In its sample, this clonotype was seen a few times. The V and J genes are TRBV9 and TRBJ1-2, with D perhaps matching TRBD1 (5 bases). The CDR3 is 15 amino acids. V was trimmed by 6 bases and J by 3 bases, leaving 18 bases between them. CDR1 and CDR2 (germline): SGDLS, YYNGEE. CDR3 sequence (DNA): TGTGCCAGCACCCCCCTCATGGGGGTAGACTATGGCTACACCTTC. Translation: CASTPLMGVDYGYTF.

The chain couples TRBV20-1 to TRBJ2-7; 7 bases match TRBD2. CDR1 and CDR2 from the germline V gene are DFQATT and SNEGSKA (reference sequence). V gave up 4 bases and J gave up 3 bases; unmatched junction bases: 9. The CDR3 sequence is 14 residues long. The CDR3 is CSAMGLAVDYEQYF. Written as DNA, the CDR3 is TGCAGTGCTATGGGGCTAGCGGTTGACTACGAGCAGTACTTC.

The chain recombines TRBV7-3 with TRBJ1-5; TRBD1 is a possible D gene (5 bases). Germline CDR1 is SGHTA and CDR2 is FQGTGA. Deletions cut 7 bases from V and 3 bases from J, with 19 bases between. This CDR3 comprises 16 residues. The CDR3 sequence is CASKIIQGQLNQPQHF. The CDR3 DNA is TGTGCCAGCAAGATAATCCAGGGCCAACTCAATCAGCCCCAGCATTTT.

This clonotype was seen at least ten times. In DNA, the CDR3 is TGTGCCAGCAGCCCGGACATGACTTCACCCCTCCACTTT. Its translation: CASSPDMTSPLHF. The chain links TRBV7-2 to TRBJ1-6, with D tentatively TRBD1 (5 bases). The CDR3 is 13 residues long. Germline V gives CDR1 SGHTA, CDR2 FQGNSA. V was pared by 5 bases and J by 9 bases, with 11 bases between.

On this clonotype itself: One junction end disagrees with the germline gene, perhaps due to a read error. The genes are TRBV10-3 and TRBJ2-2, with 11 bases lining up with TRBD2. Germline V gives CDR1 ENHRY, CDR2 SYGVKD. The CDR3 sequence is 17 residues long. For the CDR3, the DNA is TGTGCCAGCAGTTACCCAACTAGCGGGAGATGGAGCGGGGAGCTGTTTTTT. It is translated as CASSYPTSGRWSGELFF.

This clonotype occurred a few times. The chain couples TRBV20-1 to TRBJ2-7; 8 bases line up with TRBD2. Germline assignment: CDR1 DFQATT and CDR2 SNEGSKA (reference sequence). The CDR3 is made up of 15 amino acids. V lost 6 bases and J lost 4; bases outside the gene matches: 14. For the CDR3, the DNA is TGCAGTGCACTTCCAGCAAAGCGGGAGCAATACGAGCAGTACTTC. This gives the protein CSALPAKREQYEQYF.

This clonotype was seen at least ten times. The chain has TRBV14 and TRBJ1-2, with D maybe TRBD1 (6 bases). CDR3 length: 13 residues. Germline lookup yields CDR1 SGHDN and CDR2 FVKESK. The ends were cut back, 4 bases at V and 7 bases at J, with 13 bases in the middle. In nucleotides, the CDR3 is TGTGCCAGCAGCCTACAAACAGGGAGTGGCTACACCTTC. Translated: CASSLQTGSGYTF.

This clonotype was detected ten times or more. CDR3 sequence reads: CASSLAFLIASTEAFF. The DNA of the CDR3 is TGTGCCAGCAGCTTAGCTTTCTTGATCGCGAGCACTGAAGCTTTCTTT. The chain has TRBV7-2 and TRBJ1-1; D is ambiguous. There are 16 residues in the CDR3. V lost 0 bases and J 4 bases, leaving 15 bases between the germline ends. Germline assignment: CDR1 SGHTA and CDR2 FQGNSA.

As for this clonotype: Possible read error: a much larger clone is one base away. The gene calls are TRBV7-9 and TRBJ1-1; D call uncertain. The CDR3 runs 17 residues. V lost 4 bases and J 4 bases, leaving 22 bases between the germline ends. CDR1 is SEHNR, CDR2 FQNEAQ, per germline (reference sequence). CDR3 amino acids: CASSSLSSWITSTEAFF. The CDR3 bases are TGTGCCAGCAGCTCCCTCAGTTCGTGGATTACTAGCACTGAAGCTTTCTTT.

The rearrangement joins TRBV4-3 to TRBJ1-5, with D unresolved. The CDR3 consists of 15 residues. The ends were cut back, 0 bases at V and 4 bases at J, with 10 bases in the middle. Germline lookup yields CDR1 LGHNA and CDR2 YSLEER. CDR3 protein: CASSQDGRINQPQHF. The CDR3 nucleotides are TGCGCCAGCAGCCAAGATGGACGGATTAATCAGCCCCAGCATTTT.

On this clonotype: A read error may be the cause here, since a much bigger clone is one base away. This chain connects TRBV6-1 to TRBJ1-5; D perhaps matches TRBD1 (5 bases). This CDR3 has 14 amino acids. Trimming cost V 6 bases and J 3 bases, with 12 bases left between them. The germline gives CDR1 MNHNS, CDR2 SASEGT. The CDR3 loop is CASRPIGDNQPQHF. CDR3 nucleotides: TGTGCCAGCAGGCCCATAGGGGACAATCAGCCCCAGCATTTT.

The chain is built from TRBV5-1 and TRBJ1-4; D ambiguous. This CDR3 region has 14 residues. V was trimmed by 3 bases and J by 5 bases, leaving 11 bases between them. Germline CDR1 and CDR2: SGHRS and YFSETQ. For the CDR3, the DNA is TGCGCCAGCAGCTCGGACGGATTGAATGAAAAACTGTTTTTT. Its translation is CASSSDGLNEKLFF.

V is TRBV7-9 and J is TRBJ1-2; 7 bases are a match to TRBD1. Germline V gives CDR1 SEHNR, CDR2 FQNEAQ (reference sequence). The CDR3 has 15 residues. The V segment lost 5 bases and the J segment 3 bases; nucleotides outside the gene matches: 9. The CDR3 protein is CASSHESRGDYGYTF. The CDR3 DNA is TGTGCCAGCAGCCATGAATCCAGGGGGGACTATGGCTACACCTTC.

The rearrangement uses TRBV2 and TRBJ1-4; TRBD1 aligns across 10 bases. The ends lost 5 bases at V and 5 bases at J; junction bases unmatched: 8. Germline V gene data show CDR1 as SNHLY and CDR2 as FYNNEI. This CDR3 spans 16 amino acids. The CDR3 loop is CASSYDRGPQNEKLFF. For the CDR3, the DNA is TGTGCCAGCAGTTATGACAGGGGGCCCCAGAATGAAAAACTGTTTTTT.

This clonotype was observed at least ten times. This rearrangement joins TRBV25-1 to TRBJ1-1; no definite D call. CDR3 length equals 11 residues. The germline CDR1 and CDR2 sequences are MGHDK and SYGVNS. V was shortened by 10 bases and J by 1 base, with 7 bases between the two germline ends. The CDR3 nucleotides read TGTGCCACCGGGAAGAACACTGAAGCTTTCTTT. Translating gives CATGKNTEAFF.

V gene TRBV10-3 combines with J gene TRBJ2-7, with D possibly called TRBD1 or TRBD2 (5 bases each). Deletions cut 2 bases from V and 0 bases from J, with 8 bases between. CDR1 is ENHRY and CDR2 is SYGVKD in the germline V gene. The CDR3 consists of 14 residues. CDR3 amino acids: CAISERGPSYEQYF. CDR3 DNA: TGTGCCATCAGTGAGAGGGGACCCTCCTACGAGCAGTACTTC.

This clonotype has just a few counts. This rearrangement joins TRBV5-4 to TRBJ1-5; 7 bases agree with TRBD1. Germline V gene lookup returns CDR1 SGHNT and CDR2 YYREEE (reference sequence). After removal of 4 bases from V and 3 bases from J, the junction contained 10 bases not matched to a gene. The CDR3 loop spans 16 amino acids. As DNA, the CDR3 is TGTGCCAGCAGCCAAGGGCCAGGGGGTGCCAATCAGCCCCAGCATTTT. Protein: CASSQGPGGANQPQHF.

This clonotype was counted only a few times. This sequence joins TRBV6-5 and TRBJ2-2, with D possibly TRBD2 on 5 matching bases. CDR3 length: 15 residues. V lost 0 bases, J lost 7 bases, and 12 bases lay in between. CDR1 MNHEY and CDR2 SVGAGI come from the germline V gene. The CDR3 reads CASSYSTGSVGELFF. The CDR3 nucleotides are TGTGCCAGCAGTTACTCGACGGGGAGTGTCGGGGAGCTGTTTTTT.

This clonotype has just one count. This rearrangement joins TRBV2 to TRBJ1-5; D remains unclear. With 4 bases removed from V and 0 bases from J, the gap between germline ends came to 7 bases. In germline, CDR1 is SNHLY, CDR2 FYNNEI. The CDR3 has 14 amino acids. The CDR3 DNA is TGTGCCAGCAGTGGAGATTATAGCAATCAGCCCCAGCATTTT. Encoded protein: CASSGDYSNQPQHF.

This clonotype has a handful of counts. The V call is TRBV7-8, the J call TRBJ2-3; D uncertain. The CDR3 has 13 residues. Germline V gene lookup returns CDR1 SGHVS and CDR2 FQNEAQ. The V and J ends lost 3 bases and 4 bases respectively, with 8 bases between them. In DNA, the CDR3 is TGTGCCAGCAGCTTTGGCCGGGCAGATACGCAGTATTTT. As protein: CASSFGRADTQYF. The full variable domain, with the rest looked up from reference TRBV7-8 and TRBJ2-3, is GAGVSQSPRYKVAKRGQDVALRCDPISGHVSLFWYQQALGQGPEFLTYFQNEAQLDKSGLPSDRFFAERPEGSVSTLKIQRTQQEDSAVYLCASSFGRADTQYFGPGTRLTVL.

Points on this clonotype: One end of the junction is discordant with germline, which a read error may explain. The chain combines TRBV11-2 with TRBJ2-7, with TRBD1 matching over 8 bases. The CDR3 runs 14 residues. Germline CDR1 SGHAT, CDR2 FQNNGV. The CDR3: CASSAAQGAYGQYF. In nucleotides, the CDR3 is TGTGCCAGCAGCGCCGCGCAGGGGGCGTACGGGCAGTACTTC.

J is TRBJ2-7 and V is TRBV20-1; 14 nucleotides match TRBD2. V gave up 6 bases and J gave up 6 bases; unmatched junction bases: 13. There are 16 residues in the CDR3. Germline V gene lookup returns CDR1 DFQATT and CDR2 SNEGSKA (reference sequence). CDR3 in amino acids: CSAAPGLAGDPPEQYF. The CDR3 DNA is TGCAGTGCCGCTCCGGGACTAGCGGGAGATCCGCCCGAGCAGTACTTC.

The V call is TRBV4-3, the J call TRBJ1-1, with 8 bases matching TRBD1. V was pared by 1 base and J by 4 bases, with 2 bases of the junction left unmatched. The CDR3 is 14 amino acids. Germline V gives CDR1 LGHNA, CDR2 YSLEER. The CDR3, as DNA: TGCGCCAGCAGCCAAGGACAGGGGTTCACTGAAGCTTTCTTT. Translating it yields CASSQGQGFTEAFF.

Comments on this clonotype: This could be a read error, since a much larger clone is one nucleotide away. The chain links TRBV7-9 to TRBJ1-2, with D possibly TRBD1 on 5 matching bases. The CDR3 length is 14 residues. From germline, CDR1 is SEHNR and CDR2 FQNEAQ (reference sequence). Trimming pared 6 bases from V and 6 bases from J, leaving 17 bases between. CDR3 sequence reads: CASRSTGVQDGYTF. The CDR3 DNA reads as TGTGCCAGCAGATCCACAGGAGTCCAAGATGGCTACACCTTC.

The rearrangement joins TRBV12-3 or TRBV12-4 to TRBJ2-6, with D perhaps TRBD2 (6 bases). The V end was cut by 3 bases, the J end by 0 bases, with 9 bases between. The CDR3 covers 16 residues. For the CDR3, the DNA is TGTGCCAGCAGTTTGGGGGGAATCTCTGGGGCCAACGTCCTGACTTTC. This codes for CASSLGGISGANVLTF.

In this sample, this clonotype turned up many times. This sequence joins TRBV12-3 or TRBV12-4 and TRBJ2-7; D could derive from TRBD1 or TRBD2 (6 bases each). V was cut by 6 bases and J by 3 bases, with 12 bases left in between. The CDR3 is 13 amino acids. CDR3 sequence: CASREGGLYEQYF. The CDR3 nucleotides are TGTGCCAGCAGGGAAGGGGGGCTCTACGAGCAGTACTTC.

This clonotype has a handful of counts. The J gene is TRBJ1-2, the V gene TRBV3-1, with D possibly being TRBD1 (6 bases). CDR1 is LGHDT, CDR2 YNNKEL, per germline (reference sequence). The CDR3 runs 15 residues. The V gene lost 1 base and the J gene lost 6 bases, with 15 bases spanning the gap. Written as DNA, the CDR3 is TGTGCCAGCAGCCAAGGGAGGCAGGGGAAACATGGCTACACCTTC. Translation gives CASSQGRQGKHGYTF.

The chain is built from TRBV2 and TRBJ1-2, with 9 bases that match TRBD1. The CDR3 totals 16 residues. The V and J ends lost 7 bases and 4 bases, in that order; junction bases with no gene match: 13. Looked up from germline, CDR1 is SNHLY and CDR2 is FYNNEI. The CDR3 sequence: CASIPDRGRHPYGYTF. The CDR3 region has the DNA TGTGCCAGCATCCCGGACAGGGGACGTCACCCCTATGGCTACACCTTC.

This clonotype has more than one count but fewer than ten. The chain uses TRBV6-1 and TRBJ2-7; 14 bases line up with TRBD2. Germline CDR1 reads MNHNS; CDR2 reads SASEGT. The CDR3 contains 15 residues. V was clipped by 6 bases and J by 3 bases; unmatched bases: 4. CDR3 amino acids: CASRKGLAGVYEQYF. For the CDR3, the DNA is TGTGCCAGCAGGAAGGGACTAGCGGGAGTCTACGAGCAGTACTTC.